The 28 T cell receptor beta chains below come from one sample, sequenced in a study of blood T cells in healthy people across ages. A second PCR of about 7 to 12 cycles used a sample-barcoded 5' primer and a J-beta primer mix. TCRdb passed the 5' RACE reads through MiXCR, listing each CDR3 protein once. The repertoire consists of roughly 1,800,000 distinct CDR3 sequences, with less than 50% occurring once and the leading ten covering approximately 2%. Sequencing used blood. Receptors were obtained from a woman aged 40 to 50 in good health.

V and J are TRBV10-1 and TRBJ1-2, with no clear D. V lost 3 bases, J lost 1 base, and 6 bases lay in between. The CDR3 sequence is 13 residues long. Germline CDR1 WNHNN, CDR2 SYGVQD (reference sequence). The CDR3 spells CASSDRYNYGYTF. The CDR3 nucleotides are TGCGCCAGCAGTGATCGCTATAACTATGGCTACACCTTC.

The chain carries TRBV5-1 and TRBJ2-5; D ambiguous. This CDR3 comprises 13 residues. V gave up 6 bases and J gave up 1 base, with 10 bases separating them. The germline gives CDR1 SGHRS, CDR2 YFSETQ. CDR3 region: CASKIRIQETQYF. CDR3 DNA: TGCGCCAGCAAGATACGAATCCAAGAGACCCAGTACTTC.

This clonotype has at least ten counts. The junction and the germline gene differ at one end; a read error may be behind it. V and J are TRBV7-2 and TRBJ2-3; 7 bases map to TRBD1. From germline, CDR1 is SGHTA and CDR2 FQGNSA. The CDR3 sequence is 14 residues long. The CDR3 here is CASSLGGRGDTQYF. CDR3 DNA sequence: TGCGCCAGCAGCCTAGGGGGCCGGGGAGATACGCAGTATTTT. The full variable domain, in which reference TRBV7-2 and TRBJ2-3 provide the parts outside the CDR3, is GAGVSQSPSNKVTEKGKDVELRCDPISGHTALYWYRQSLGQGLEFLIYFQGNSAPDKSGLPSDRFSAERTGGSVSTLTIQRTQQEDSAVYLCASSLGGRGDTQYFGPGTRLTVL.

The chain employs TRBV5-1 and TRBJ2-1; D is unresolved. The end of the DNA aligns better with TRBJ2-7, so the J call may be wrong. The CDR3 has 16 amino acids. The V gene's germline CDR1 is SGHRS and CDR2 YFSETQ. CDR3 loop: CASSLAPTSSYNEQYF. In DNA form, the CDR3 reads TGCGCCAGCAGCTTAGCCCCTACGAGCTCCTACAATGAGCAGTACTTC.

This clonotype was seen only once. The CDR3 sequence is CSVQPGQGVNQPQHF. In DNA form, the CDR3 reads TGCAGCGTGCAACCGGGACAGGGGGTTAATCAGCCCCAGCATTTT. The chain joins TRBV29-1 to TRBJ1-5; 11 nucleotides line up with TRBD1. CDR3 size: 15 residues. Germline-derived CDR1 and CDR2 are SQVTM and ANQGSEA. With V trimmed by 6 bases and J by 4 bases, 8 bases remained unmatched.

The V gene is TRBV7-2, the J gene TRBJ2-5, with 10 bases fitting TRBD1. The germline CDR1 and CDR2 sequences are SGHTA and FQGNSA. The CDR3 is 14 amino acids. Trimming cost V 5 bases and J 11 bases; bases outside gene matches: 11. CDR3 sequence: CASSTGQGVGEQYF. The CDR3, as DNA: TGTGCCAGCAGCACCGGACAGGGGGTCGGTGAGCAGTACTTC.

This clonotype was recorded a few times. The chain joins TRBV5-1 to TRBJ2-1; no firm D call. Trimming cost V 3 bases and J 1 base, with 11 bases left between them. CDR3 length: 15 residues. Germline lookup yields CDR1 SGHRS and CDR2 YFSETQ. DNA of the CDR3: TGCGCCAGCAGCTGGGTTTCAGGATCCTACAATGAGCAGTTCTTC. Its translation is CASSWVSGSYNEQFF.

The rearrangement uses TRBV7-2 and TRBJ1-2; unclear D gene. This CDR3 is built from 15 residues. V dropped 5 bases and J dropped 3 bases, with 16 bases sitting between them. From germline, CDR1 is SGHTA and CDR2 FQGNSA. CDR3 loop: CASSPRTSPDYGYTF. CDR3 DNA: TGTGCCAGCAGCCCCCGGACGTCTCCTGACTATGGCTACACCTTC.

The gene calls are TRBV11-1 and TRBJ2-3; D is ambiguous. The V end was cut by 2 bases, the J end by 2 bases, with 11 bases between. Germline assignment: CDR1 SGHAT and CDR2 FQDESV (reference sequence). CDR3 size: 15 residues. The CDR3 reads CASSLFHSPTDTQYF. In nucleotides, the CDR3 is TGTGCCAGCAGCTTATTTCACTCGCCCACAGATACGCAGTATTTT.

The CDR3 here is CASSVRGFRYGYTF. CDR3 bases: TGTGCCAGCAGTGTGAGAGGGTTCAGATATGGCTACACCTTC. This chain connects TRBV2 to TRBJ1-2; D not resolved. The CDR3 runs 14 residues. CDR1 and CDR2 from the germline V gene are SNHLY and FYNNEI. V gave up 4 bases and J gave up 5 bases, with 14 bases separating them.

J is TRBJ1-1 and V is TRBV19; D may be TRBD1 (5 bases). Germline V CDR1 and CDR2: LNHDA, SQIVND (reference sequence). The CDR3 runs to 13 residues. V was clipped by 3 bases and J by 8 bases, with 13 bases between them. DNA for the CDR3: TGTGCCAGTAGTATCGGAAGGGGCGGGGAAGCTTTCTTT. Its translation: CASSIGRGGEAFF.

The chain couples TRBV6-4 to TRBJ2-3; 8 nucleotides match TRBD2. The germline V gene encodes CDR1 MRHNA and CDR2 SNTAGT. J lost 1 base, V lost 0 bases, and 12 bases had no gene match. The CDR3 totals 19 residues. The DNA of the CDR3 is TGTGCCAGCAGTGACTCTCCCCCAGGGGTAGCGGGGCGCACAGATACGCAGTATTTT. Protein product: CASSDSPPGVAGRTDTQYF.

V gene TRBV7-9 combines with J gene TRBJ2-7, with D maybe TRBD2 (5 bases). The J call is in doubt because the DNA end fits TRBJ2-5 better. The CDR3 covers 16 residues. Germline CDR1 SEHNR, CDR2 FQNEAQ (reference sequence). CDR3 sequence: CASSLRRTGAGETQYF. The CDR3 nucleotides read TGTGCCAGCAGCTTAAGGCGTACGGGTGCGGGTGAGACCCAGTACTTC.

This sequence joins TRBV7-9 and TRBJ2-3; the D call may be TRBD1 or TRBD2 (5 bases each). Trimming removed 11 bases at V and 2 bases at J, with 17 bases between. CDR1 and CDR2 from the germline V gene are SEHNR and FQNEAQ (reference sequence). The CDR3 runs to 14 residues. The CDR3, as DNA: TGTGCCGGTACCGAGGGGCAGGACACAGATACGCAGTATTTT. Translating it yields CAGTEGQDTDTQYF.

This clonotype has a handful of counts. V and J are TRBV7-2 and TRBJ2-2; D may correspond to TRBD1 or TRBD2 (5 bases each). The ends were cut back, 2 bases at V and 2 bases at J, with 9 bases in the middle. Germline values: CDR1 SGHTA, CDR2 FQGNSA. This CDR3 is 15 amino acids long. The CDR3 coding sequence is TGTGCCAGCAGCTTACGTGGGGACAACACCGGGGAGCTGTTTTTT. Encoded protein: CASSLRGDNTGELFF.

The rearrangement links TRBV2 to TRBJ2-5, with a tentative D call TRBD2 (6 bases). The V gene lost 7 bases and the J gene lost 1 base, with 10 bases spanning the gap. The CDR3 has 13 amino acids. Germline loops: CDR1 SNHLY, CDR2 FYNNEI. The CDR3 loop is CASKAGSQETQYF. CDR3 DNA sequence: TGTGCCAGCAAGGCGGGATCCCAAGAGACCCAGTACTTC.

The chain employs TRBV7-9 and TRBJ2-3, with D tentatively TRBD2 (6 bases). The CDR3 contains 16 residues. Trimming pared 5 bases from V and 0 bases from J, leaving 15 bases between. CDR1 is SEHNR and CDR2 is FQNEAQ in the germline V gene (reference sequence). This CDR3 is CASSMGRPPSTDTQYF. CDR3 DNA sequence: TGTGCCAGCAGCATGGGGAGGCCCCCTAGCACAGATACGCAGTATTTT.

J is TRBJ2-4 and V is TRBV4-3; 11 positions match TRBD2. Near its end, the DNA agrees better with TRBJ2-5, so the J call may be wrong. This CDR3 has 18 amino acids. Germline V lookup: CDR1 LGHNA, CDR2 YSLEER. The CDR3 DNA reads TGCGCCAGCAGCCAAGTGAATAGCGGGGGGGCCTTAGGAGAGACCCAGTACTTC. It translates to CASSQVNSGGALGETQYF.

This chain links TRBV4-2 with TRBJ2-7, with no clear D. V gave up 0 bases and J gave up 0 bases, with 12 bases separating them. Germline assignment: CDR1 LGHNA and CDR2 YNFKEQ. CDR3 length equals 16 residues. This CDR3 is CASSQEGQASSYEQYF. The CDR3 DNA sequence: TGTGCCAGCAGCCAAGAAGGGCAGGCGAGCTCCTACGAGCAGTACTTC.

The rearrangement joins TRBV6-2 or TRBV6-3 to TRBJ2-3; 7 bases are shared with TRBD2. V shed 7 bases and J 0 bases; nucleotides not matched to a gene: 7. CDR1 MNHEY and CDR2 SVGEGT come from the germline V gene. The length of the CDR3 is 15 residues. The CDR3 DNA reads TGTGCCAGCACCTACGCGGGGGTGAGCACAGATACGCAGTATTTT. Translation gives CASTYAGVSTDTQYF.

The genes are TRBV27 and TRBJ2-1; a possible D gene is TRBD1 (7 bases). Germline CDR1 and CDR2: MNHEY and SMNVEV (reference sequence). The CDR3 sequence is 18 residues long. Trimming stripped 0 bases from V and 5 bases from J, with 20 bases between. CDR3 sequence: CASSLSGGWGTVHNEQFF. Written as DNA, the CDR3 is TGTGCCAGCAGTTTATCGGGGGGCTGGGGGACAGTTCACAATGAGCAGTTCTTC.

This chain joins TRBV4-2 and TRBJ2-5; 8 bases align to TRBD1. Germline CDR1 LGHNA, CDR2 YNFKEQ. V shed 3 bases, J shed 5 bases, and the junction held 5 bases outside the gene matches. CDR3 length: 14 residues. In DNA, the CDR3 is TGTGCCAGCAGCCAGCCAGGGGGCTGGGAGACCCAGTACTTC. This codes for CASSQPGGWETQYF.

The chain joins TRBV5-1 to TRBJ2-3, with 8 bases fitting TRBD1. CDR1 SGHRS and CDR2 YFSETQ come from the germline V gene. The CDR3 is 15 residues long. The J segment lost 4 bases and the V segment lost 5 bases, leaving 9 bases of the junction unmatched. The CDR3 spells CASRQTGGWADTQYF. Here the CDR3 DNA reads TGCGCCAGCAGACAAACAGGGGGATGGGCAGATACGCAGTATTTT.

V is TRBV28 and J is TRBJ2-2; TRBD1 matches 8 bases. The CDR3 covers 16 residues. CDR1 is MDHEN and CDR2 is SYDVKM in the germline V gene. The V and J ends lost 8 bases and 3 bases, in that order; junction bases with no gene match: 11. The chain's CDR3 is CASLTRGLGDTGELFF. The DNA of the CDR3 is TGTGCCAGCCTAACCAGGGGGCTAGGGGACACCGGGGAGCTGTTTTTT. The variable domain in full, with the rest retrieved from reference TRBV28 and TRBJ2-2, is DVKVTQSSRYLVKRTGEKVFLECVQDMDHENMFWYRQDPGLGLRLIYFSYDVKMKEKGDIPEGYSVSREKKERFSLILESASTNQTSMYLCASLTRGLGDTGELFFGEGSRLTVL.

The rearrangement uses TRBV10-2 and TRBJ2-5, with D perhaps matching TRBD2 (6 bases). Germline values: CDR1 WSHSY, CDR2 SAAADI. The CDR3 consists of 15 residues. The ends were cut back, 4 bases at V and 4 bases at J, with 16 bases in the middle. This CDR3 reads CASSAPGLPRETQYF. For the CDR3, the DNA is TGCGCCAGCAGTGCCCCGGGACTTCCGAGAGAGACCCAGTACTTC.

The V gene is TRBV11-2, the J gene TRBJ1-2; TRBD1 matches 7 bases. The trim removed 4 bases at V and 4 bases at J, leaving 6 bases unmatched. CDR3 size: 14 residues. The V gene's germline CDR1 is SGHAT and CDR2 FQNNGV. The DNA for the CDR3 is TGTGCCAGCAGCTCTCCGGGACAGATCTATGGCTACACCTTC. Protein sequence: CASSSPGQIYGYTF.

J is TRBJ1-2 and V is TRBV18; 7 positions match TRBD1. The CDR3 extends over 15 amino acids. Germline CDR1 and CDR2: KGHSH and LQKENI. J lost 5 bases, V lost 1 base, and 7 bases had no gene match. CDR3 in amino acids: CASSPRDRISYGYTF. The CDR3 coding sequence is TGTGCCAGCTCACCACGGGACAGAATTTCGTATGGCTACACCTTC.

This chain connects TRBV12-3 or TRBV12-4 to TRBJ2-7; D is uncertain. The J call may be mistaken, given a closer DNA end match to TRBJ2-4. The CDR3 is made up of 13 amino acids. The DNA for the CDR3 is TGTGCCAGCAGTTTGAGTCGGGTTGACATTCAGTACTTC. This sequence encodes CASSLSRVDIQYF.